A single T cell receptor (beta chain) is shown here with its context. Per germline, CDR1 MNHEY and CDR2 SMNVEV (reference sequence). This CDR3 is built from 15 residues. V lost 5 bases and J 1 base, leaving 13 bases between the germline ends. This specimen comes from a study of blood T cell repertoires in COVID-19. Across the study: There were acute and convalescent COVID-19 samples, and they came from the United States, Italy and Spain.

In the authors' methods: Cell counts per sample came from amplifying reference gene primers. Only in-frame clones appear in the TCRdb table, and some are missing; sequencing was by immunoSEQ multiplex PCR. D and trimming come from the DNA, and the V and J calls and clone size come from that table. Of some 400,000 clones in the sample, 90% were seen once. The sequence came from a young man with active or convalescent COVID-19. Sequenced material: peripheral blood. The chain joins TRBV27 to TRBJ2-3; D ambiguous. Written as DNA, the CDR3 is TGTGCCAGCAGTACCCTAGTTGCTCGCACAGATACGCAGTATTTT. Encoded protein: CASSTLVARTDTQYF.